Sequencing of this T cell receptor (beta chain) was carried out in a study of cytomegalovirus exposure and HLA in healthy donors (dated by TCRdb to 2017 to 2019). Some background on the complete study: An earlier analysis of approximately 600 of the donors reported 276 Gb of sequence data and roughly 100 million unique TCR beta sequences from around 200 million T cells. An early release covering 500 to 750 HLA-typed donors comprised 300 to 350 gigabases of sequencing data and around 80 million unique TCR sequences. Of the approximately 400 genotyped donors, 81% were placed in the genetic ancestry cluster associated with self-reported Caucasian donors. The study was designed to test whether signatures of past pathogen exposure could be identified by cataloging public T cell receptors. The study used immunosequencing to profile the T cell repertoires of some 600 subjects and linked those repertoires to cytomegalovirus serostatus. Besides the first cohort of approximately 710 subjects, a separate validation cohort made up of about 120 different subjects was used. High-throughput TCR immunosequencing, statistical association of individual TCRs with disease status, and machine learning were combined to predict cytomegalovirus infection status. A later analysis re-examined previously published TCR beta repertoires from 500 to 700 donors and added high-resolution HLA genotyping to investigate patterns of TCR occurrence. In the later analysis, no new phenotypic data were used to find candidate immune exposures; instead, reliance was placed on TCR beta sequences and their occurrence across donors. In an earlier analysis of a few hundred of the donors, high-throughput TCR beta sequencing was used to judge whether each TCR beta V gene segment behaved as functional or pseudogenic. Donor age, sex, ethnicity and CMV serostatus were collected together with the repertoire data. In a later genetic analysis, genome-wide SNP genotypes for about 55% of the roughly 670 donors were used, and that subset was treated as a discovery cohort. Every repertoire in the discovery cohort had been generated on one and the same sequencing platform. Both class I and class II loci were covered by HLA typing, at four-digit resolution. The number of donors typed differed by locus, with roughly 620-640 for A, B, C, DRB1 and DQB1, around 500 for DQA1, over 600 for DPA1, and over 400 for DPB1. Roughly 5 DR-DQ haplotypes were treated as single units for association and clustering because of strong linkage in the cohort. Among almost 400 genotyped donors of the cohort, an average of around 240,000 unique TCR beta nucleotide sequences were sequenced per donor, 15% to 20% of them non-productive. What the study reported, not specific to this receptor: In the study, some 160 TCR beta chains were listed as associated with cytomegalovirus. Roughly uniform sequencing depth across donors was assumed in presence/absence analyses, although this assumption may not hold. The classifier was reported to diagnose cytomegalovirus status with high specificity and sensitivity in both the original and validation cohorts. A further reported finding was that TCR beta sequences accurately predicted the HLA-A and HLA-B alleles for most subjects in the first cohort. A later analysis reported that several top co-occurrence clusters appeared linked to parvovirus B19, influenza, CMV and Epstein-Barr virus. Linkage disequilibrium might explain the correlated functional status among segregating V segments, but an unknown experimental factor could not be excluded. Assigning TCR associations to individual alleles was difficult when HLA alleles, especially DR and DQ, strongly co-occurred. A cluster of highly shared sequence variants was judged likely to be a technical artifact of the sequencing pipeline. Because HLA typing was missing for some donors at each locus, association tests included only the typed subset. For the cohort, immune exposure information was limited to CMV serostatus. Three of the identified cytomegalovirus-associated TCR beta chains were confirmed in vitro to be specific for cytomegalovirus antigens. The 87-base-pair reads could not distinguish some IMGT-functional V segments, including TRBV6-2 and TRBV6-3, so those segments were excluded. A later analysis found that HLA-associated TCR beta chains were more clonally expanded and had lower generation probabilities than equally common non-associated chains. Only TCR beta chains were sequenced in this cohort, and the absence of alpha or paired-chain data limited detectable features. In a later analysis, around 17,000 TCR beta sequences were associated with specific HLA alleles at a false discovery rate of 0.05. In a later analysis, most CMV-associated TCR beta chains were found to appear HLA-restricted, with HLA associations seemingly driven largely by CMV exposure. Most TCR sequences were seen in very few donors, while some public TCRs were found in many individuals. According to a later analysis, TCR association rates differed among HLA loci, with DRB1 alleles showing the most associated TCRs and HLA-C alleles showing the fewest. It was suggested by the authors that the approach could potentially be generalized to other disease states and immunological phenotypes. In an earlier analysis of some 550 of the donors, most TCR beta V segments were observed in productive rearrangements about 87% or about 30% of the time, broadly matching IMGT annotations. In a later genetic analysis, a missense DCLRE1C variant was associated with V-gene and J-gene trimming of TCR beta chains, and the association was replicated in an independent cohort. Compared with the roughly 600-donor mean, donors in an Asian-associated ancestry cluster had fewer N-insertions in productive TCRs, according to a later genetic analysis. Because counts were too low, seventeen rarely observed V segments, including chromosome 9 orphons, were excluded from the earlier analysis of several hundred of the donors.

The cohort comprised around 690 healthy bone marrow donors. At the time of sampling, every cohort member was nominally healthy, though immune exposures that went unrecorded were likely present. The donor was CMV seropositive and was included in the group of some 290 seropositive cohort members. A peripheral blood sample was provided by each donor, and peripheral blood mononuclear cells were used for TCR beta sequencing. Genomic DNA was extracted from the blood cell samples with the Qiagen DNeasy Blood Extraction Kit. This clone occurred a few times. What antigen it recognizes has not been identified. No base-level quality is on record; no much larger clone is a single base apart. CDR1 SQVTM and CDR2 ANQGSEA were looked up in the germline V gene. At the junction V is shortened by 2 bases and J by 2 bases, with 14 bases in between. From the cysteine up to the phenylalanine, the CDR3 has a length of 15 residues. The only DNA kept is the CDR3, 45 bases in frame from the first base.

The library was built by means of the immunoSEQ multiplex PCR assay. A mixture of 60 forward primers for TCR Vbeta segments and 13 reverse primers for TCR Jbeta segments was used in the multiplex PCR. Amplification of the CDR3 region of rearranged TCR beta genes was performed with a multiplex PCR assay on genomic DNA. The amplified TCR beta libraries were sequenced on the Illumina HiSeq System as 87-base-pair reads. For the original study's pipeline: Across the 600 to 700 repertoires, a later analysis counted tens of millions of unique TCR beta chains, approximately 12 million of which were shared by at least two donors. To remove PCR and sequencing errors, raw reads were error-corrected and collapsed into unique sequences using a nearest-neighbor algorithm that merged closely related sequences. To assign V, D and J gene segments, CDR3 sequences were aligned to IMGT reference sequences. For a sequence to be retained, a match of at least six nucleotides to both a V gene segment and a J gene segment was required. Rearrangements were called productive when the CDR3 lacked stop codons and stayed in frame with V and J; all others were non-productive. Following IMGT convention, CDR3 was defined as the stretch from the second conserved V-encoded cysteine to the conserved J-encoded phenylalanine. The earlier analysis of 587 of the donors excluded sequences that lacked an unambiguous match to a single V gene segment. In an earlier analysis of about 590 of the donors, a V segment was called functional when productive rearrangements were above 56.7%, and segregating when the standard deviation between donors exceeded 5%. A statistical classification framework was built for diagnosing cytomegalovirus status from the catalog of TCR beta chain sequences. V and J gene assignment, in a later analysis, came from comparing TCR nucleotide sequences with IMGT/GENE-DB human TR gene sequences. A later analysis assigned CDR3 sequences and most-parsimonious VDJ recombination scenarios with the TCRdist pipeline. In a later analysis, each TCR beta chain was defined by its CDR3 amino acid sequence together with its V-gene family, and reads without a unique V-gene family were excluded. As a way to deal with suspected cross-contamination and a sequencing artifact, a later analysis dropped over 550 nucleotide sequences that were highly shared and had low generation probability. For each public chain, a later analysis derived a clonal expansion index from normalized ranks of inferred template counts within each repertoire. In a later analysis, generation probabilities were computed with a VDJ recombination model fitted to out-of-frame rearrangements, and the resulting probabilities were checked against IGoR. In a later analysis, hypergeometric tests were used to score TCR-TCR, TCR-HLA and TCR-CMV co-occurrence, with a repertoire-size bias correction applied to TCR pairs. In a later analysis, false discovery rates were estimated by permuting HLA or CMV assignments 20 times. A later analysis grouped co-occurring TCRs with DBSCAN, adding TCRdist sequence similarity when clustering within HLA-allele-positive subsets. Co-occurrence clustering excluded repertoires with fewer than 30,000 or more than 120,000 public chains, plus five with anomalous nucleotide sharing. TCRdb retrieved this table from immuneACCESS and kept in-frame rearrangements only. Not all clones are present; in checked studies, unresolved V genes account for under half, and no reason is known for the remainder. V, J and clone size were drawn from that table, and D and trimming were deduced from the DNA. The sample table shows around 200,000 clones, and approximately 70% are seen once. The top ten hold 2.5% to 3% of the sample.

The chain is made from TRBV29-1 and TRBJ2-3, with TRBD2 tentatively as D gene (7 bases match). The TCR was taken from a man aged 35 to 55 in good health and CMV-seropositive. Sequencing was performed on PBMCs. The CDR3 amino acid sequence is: CSVEFGGPHTDTQYF. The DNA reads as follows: TGCAGCGTTGAATTCGGGGGGCCACACACAGATACGCAGTATTTT.